A single sample gave rise to the 18 T cell receptor beta chains below, sequenced in a study of control samples from healthy donors and cancer patients (dated by TCRdb to 2020 to 2022). Libraries were constructed by the immunoSEQ multiplex PCR assay. Here the immuneACCESS table is served through TCRdb, limited to in-frame sequences with V and J called. Missing clones are a known gap in these copies; in checked studies unresolved V genes cover under half, and the rest lacks a known reason. The sample data list around 41,000 clones, and more than 70% of these were observed just once. The ten largest account for 20% to 25% of the sample. The specimen was PBMCs. These receptors originate from a woman aged 60 to 75 with lung cancer.

The chain employs TRBV7-2 and TRBJ2-5; D unclear. Germline CDR1 reads SGHTA; CDR2 reads FQGNSA. There are 13 residues in the CDR3. Deletions cut 2 bases from V and 4 bases from J, with 8 bases between. The CDR3 DNA follows: TGTGCCAGCAGCTTAAGCCTGTTAGAGACCCAGTACTTC. Protein product: CASSLSLLETQYF.

CDR3 protein: CASSPRLAGGVETQYF. In DNA form, the CDR3 reads TGTGCCAGCAGCCCACGACTAGCGGGAGGAGTAGAGACCCAGTACTTC. The rearrangement links TRBV11-2 to TRBJ2-5; 13 bases match TRBD2. Germline V gene lookup returns CDR1 SGHAT and CDR2 FQNNGV. The ends lost 5 bases at V and 4 bases at J; junction bases unmatched: 7. The CDR3 spans 16 residues.

The V call is TRBV6-2 or TRBV6-3, the J call TRBJ1-1; the D is unclear. V lost 4 bases to trimming and J lost 6 bases, with 12 bases between them. Germline CDR1 and CDR2: MNHEY and SVGEGT. The CDR3 extends over 13 amino acids. As DNA, the CDR3 is TGTGCCAGCAGTTTGACCCCGAAATCTGAAGCTTTCTTT. Translation: CASSLTPKSEAFF.

This clone was observed a single time. The chain employs TRBV7-2 and TRBJ1-2, with D possibly matching TRBD1 (5 bases). The germline V gene encodes CDR1 SGHTA and CDR2 FQGNSA. The CDR3 has 11 amino acids. Trimming took 5 bases from V and 8 from J, leaving 9 bases between them. The CDR3 DNA sequence: TGTGCCAGCAGCCAAGAGGGGGGCTACACCTTC. Encoded protein: CASSQEGGYTF.

The CDR3 loop reads CASSSLGGGAYNEQFF. DNA for the CDR3: TGTGCCAGCAGTTCCTTGGGCGGGGGGGCTTACAATGAGCAGTTCTTC. This chain connects TRBV6-5 to TRBJ2-1; 9 bases match TRBD2. The CDR3 is 16 residues long. Germline values: CDR1 MNHEY, CDR2 SVGAGI. V shed 4 bases and J 4 bases; nucleotides not matched to a gene: 8.

The chain uses TRBV5-4 and TRBJ2-7, with 8 positions matching TRBD2. J was trimmed by 9 bases and V by 0 bases; bases with no gene match: 17. The CDR3 has 17 amino acids. The germline gives CDR1 SGHNT, CDR2 YYREEE (reference sequence). In DNA form, the CDR3 reads TGTGCCAGCAGCTTGGCCAAGGGGACTAGAATTAGCACGGGGCAGTACTTC. Translation: CASSLAKGTRISTGQYF.

The chain joins TRBV11-2 to TRBJ2-3, with 11 nucleotides matching TRBD2. The CDR3 is 16 residues long. Germline CDR1 SGHAT, CDR2 FQNNGV. The V gene end was trimmed by 5 bases and the J gene end by 2 bases; junction bases not matched to a gene: 6. Here the CDR3 reads CASSAIAGGDTDTQYF. The CDR3 DNA reads TGTGCCAGCAGCGCCATAGCGGGGGGGGACACAGATACGCAGTATTTT.

The rearrangement uses TRBV19 and TRBJ2-3, with 14 nucleotides matching TRBD2. V trimming: 9 bases; J trimming: 5 bases; junction bases outside the gene matches: 7. Germline CDR1 LNHDA, CDR2 SQIVND (reference sequence). There are 15 residues in the CDR3. The CDR3 protein is CASRAGLAGGDTQYF. The CDR3 DNA reads TGTGCCAGCCGCGCCGGACTAGCGGGAGGAGATACGCAGTATTTT.

This chain joins TRBV6-1 and TRBJ1-6, with D hard to call. The CDR3 consists of 18 residues. V was trimmed by 0 bases and J by 0 bases, leaving 12 bases between them. Germline V gene data show CDR1 as MNHNS and CDR2 as SASEGT. In DNA form, the CDR3 reads TGTGCCAGCAGTGAAGCGCTTCCAGCCAGCTCCTATAATTCACCCCTCCACTTT. It encodes CASSEALPASSYNSPLHF.

The chain carries TRBV6-6 and TRBJ2-5, with D possibly TRBD1 on 5 matching bases. CDR1 is MNHNY and CDR2 is SVGAGI in the germline V gene (reference sequence). The ends were cut back, 7 bases at V and 1 base at J, with 19 bases in the middle. This CDR3 is 16 amino acids long. CDR3 amino acids: CASTPGHPAIQETQYF. The DNA of the CDR3 is TGTGCCAGCACTCCCGGACACCCTGCCATCCAAGAGACCCAGTACTTC.

The chain has TRBV19 and TRBJ2-3; 8 bases are shared with TRBD2. Germline loops: CDR1 LNHDA, CDR2 SQIVND (reference sequence). With V trimmed by 5 bases and J by 1 base, 5 bases remained unmatched. CDR3 length: 15 amino acids. The CDR3 reads CASSFGGAGTDTQYF. In DNA form, the CDR3 reads TGTGCCAGTAGTTTCGGGGGGGCCGGCACAGATACGCAGTATTTT.

The V call is TRBV14, the J call TRBJ2-6; D gene uncertain. This CDR3 has 15 amino acids. Germline assignment: CDR1 SGHDN and CDR2 FVKESK. V was clipped by 4 bases and J by 0 bases, with 7 bases between them. CDR3 coding DNA: TGTGCCAGCAGCCGCAGCGACTCTGGGGCCAACGTCCTGACTTTC. Translating gives CASSRSDSGANVLTF.

CDR3 sequence reads: CASSYAGVGGYNEQFF. In DNA form, the CDR3 reads TGTGCCAGCAGTTACGCCGGCGTGGGGGGCTACAATGAGCAGTTCTTC. The V gene is TRBV27, the J gene TRBJ2-1, with D perhaps matching TRBD2 (6 bases). Germline V gene sequence: CDR1 MNHEY, CDR2 SMNVEV (reference sequence). This CDR3 spans 16 amino acids. V lost 4 bases and J 3 bases, leaving 16 bases between the germline ends.

The gene calls are TRBV16 and TRBJ1-3, with TRBD1 identical over 7 bases. Germline V gene lookup returns CDR1 KGHSY and CDR2 FQNENV. Trimming cost V 0 bases and J 4 bases; bases outside gene matches: 3. The CDR3 contains 15 residues. The CDR3 DNA reads TGTGCCAGCAGCCAATCGATGACAGGGGGAAACACCATATATTTT. This translates into CASSQSMTGGNTIYF.

This sequence joins TRBV4-1 and TRBJ2-6; 8 nucleotides match TRBD2. The CDR3 is 16 amino acids. Germline V gene lookup returns CDR1 MGHRA and CDR2 YSYEKL. V lost 3 bases, J lost 0 bases, and 1 base stayed unmatched. CDR3 region: CASSHRGGSGANVLTF. CDR3 bases: TGCGCCAGCAGCCATCGGGGGGGCTCTGGGGCCAACGTCCTGACTTTC.

This chain uses TRBV11-2 with TRBJ1-2; D is uncertain. Trimming shortened V by 1 base and J by 7 bases, and 16 bases separated the two germline ends. From germline, CDR1 is SGHAT and CDR2 FQNNGV. There are 15 residues in the CDR3. The CDR3 sequence is CASSLAAYQEGGYTF. The CDR3 coding sequence is TGTGCCAGCAGCTTAGCGGCTTATCAGGAAGGTGGCTACACCTTC.

This chain links TRBV19 with TRBJ1-2; TRBD1 might be the D (5 bases). Germline assignment: CDR1 LNHDA and CDR2 SQIVND (reference sequence). The CDR3 sequence is 16 residues long. V lost 7 bases and J 5 bases, leaving 23 bases between the germline ends. CDR3 protein: CASTERGGWGVYGYTF. CDR3 DNA sequence: TGTGCCAGTACCGAAAGGGGAGGGTGGGGCGTTTATGGCTACACCTTC.

CDR3 loop: CATDRDFIPDTQYF. CDR3 bases: TGTGCCACGGACAGGGATTTTATCCCAGATACGCAGTATTTT. V usage is TRBV5-5 and J usage is TRBJ2-3; 8 bases line up with TRBD1. The CDR3 has 14 amino acids. V trimming: 9 bases; J trimming: 4 bases; junction bases outside the gene matches: 10. CDR1 and CDR2 from the germline V gene are SGHKS and YYEKEE (reference sequence).